This is a list of T cell receptor beta chains from one sample in a study of human T cells and chemical hapten exposure. One entry per CDR3 protein results from TCRdb running MiXCR on the RACE reads. In the table there are roughly 13,000 distinct CDR3 sequences, roughly 15% of which are singletons. The sample in question was whole blood, obtained in connection with sensitization to the hapten diphenylcyclopropenone (DPC). The origin of the receptors is a woman in her twenties or thirties with alopecia areata. Some clones in this sample may be carry-over from other donors' samples. CDR3s include the opening cysteine and the closing phenylalanine or tryptophan.

j_call v_call cdr3_aa
TRBJ1-3 TRBV4-2 CASSQATQWQVLASGNTIYF
TRBJ1-1 TRBV11-2 CASSLARGRTEAFF
TRBJ2-1 TRBV6-2/TRBV6-3 CASNGLAGNEQFF
TRBJ2-1 TRBV24-1 CATSNIYNEQFF
TRBJ1-5 TRBV19 CVSSAPRRASNQPQHF
TRBJ1-3 TRBV10-3 CASEQGAGNTIYF
TRBJ2-1 TRBV19 CASSQGLAYDEQFF
TRBJ1-5 TRBV12-5 CASGKQGARNQPQHF
TRBJ1-1 TRBV7-6 CASSLLVGTASNTEAFF
TRBJ2-3 TRBV11-2 CASSRTGTSSDTQYF
TRBJ1-4 TRBV19 CASSPYRAGEKLFF
TRBJ2-1 TRBV29-1 CSVLYVLSYNEQFF
TRBJ1-6 TRBV9 CASSVAGDSPLHF
TRBJ2-1 TRBV21-1 CASSKGGTSCNEQFF
TRBJ1-5 TRBV20-1 CSARTGIYQPQHF
TRBJ1-4 TRBV4-1 CASSQVREKLFF
TRBJ1-1 TRBV10-2 CASSEYLGVLNTEAFF
TRBJ1-5 TRBV5-1 CASSLAGTANQPQHF
TRBJ2-1 TRBV29-1 CSVHGGGEQFF
TRBJ1-2 TRBV4-2 CASSQDRGSANYGYTF
TRBJ2-3 TRBV11-2 CASSLTGSTSTDTQYF
TRBJ2-7 TRBV11-2 CASRTGDLPGEQYF
TRBJ1-1 TRBV10-3 CASRQGASEAFF
TRBJ2-1 TRBV5-1 CASSFDGSSYNEQFF
TRBJ1-2 TRBV18 CASSPDRDYGYTF
TRBJ1-3 TRBV3-1 CASSRTDNVGNTIYF